This paragraph reports one T cell receptor (beta chain). Its antigen is unknown. The data are from a study of T cells in Graves' hyperthyroidism and ophthalmopathy. Researchers took RNA transcripts and amplified the TCR beta CDR3 regions from them. The primer set for the first-round RT-PCR of the TCR CDR3 was HTBI. TCRdb reanalysed the multiplex PCR reads using MiXCR and keeps one entry per CDR3 protein. The table has approximately 490,000 distinct CDR3 sequences, around a fifth seen once; the top ten hold 45% to 50%. Fresh peripheral blood, 8 to 10 ml of it, supplied the PBMCs. Germline V gives CDR1 LNHNV, CDR2 YYDKDF (reference sequence). Trimming at V came to 0 bases and at J to 9 bases, leaving 6 bases not matched to a gene. This CDR3 contains 17 residues. Whole-study results and caveats: Blood also showed most of the thyroid clonotypes that were expanded above 0.001.

This receptor was taken from a woman between 65 and 79 years old with Graves' ophthalmopathy. The chain recombines TRBV15 with TRBJ2-1; 15 bases line up with TRBD2. The specimen was blood. CDR3 loop: CATSRDRGLAGGVEQFF. CDR3 DNA sequence: TGTGCCACCAGCAGAGATCGTGGACTAGCGGGAGGGGTTGAGCAGTTCTTC.